What follows describes a single T cell receptor beta chain. It has no known antigen specificity. Base-call qualities are not available, and no considerably larger clone is one nucleotide away. This entry comes from a study of OX40 agonist ivuxolimab in advanced cancers. About the investigation overall: The costimulatory receptor OX40 (CD134) was targeted by ivuxolimab, a fully human IgG2 agonistic monoclonal antibody. Intravenous ivuxolimab was administered to patients every 2 weeks at six dose levels: 0.01, 0.1, 0.3, 1.5, 3 and 10 mg/kg. Of the approximately 50 patients in dose escalation, 19 had hepatocellular carcinoma, some 15 had melanoma, 9 had renal cell carcinoma and 9 had head and neck cancer. A male proportion of 82.7% and a mean age of approximately 62 years, ranging from about 23 to 90, were recorded for the dose-escalation cohort. Prior anti-PD-1, anti-PD-L1 or anti-CTLA-4 therapy was permitted, and checkpoint inhibitors had been received by less than 45% of dose-escalation patients. Partial responses were achieved by three dose-escalation patients, of whom one had hepatocellular carcinoma and two had cutaneous melanoma. The point of sequencing TCRbeta in the periphery was to test whether ivuxolimab changed TCR sequence diversity and drove clonal T-cell expansion. The paper describes the monotherapy dose-escalation part (N of about 52 patients) of the phase I trial of ivuxolimab. Overall study results and their limits: Clonal expansion of both CD4+ and CD8+ blood T cells was observed from baseline to week 6 at doses 0.1 to 3.0 mg/kg. In the 0.1-3.0 mg/kg groups, partial responders were among the patients with the lowest normalized peripheral clonal expansion, particularly in CD8+ T cells. Antigen specificity was not determined for the clonally expanded peripheral T cells. On average, CD8+ T cells showed more expanded clones than CD4+ T cells after ivuxolimab. Low levels of normalized T-cell clonal expansion were also seen in some patients who did not respond.

The trial excluded patients who had a history of autoimmune disease or were on systemic immunosuppression. Peripheral blood for TCR sequencing was collected from all dose cohorts at baseline, on cycle 4 day 1, and on cycle 7 day 1. Samples were obtained from an open-label, multicenter, first-in-human phase I dose-escalation trial of ivuxolimab. Adults with locally advanced or metastatic head and neck squamous cell, hepatocellular, melanoma or renal cell carcinoma were enrolled in the trial. Before TCR sequencing, CD4+ and CD8+ T cells were separately sorted from peripheral blood. Genomic DNA was isolated from the sorted cells so that the TCRbeta CDR3 region could be sequenced. The immunoSEQ Assay was used to sequence the TCRbeta CDR3 regions. The immuneACCESS repertoire file appears here via TCRdb, limited to in-frame rearrangements. These files lack a portion of the clones; in checked studies, under half of the deficit traces to unresolved V genes, and the cause of the others is not known. This sample has tens of thousands of clones in its table, and 65% to 90% of those were observed once. The ten largest clones represent approximately 6.6% of the sample.

This TCR was recovered from an adult with an advanced solid tumor such as melanoma, head and neck, liver or kidney cancer. Here the sequenced sample was CD4+ or CD8+ T cells sorted from blood, taken in a trial of the OX40 agonist ivuxolimab.

The nucleotide sequence is given as TGCAGCCTCGTCCGAGGGCCGAATGAGCAGTTCTTC. It codes for CSLVRGPNEQFF. The rearranged chain carries TRBV29-1 and TRBJ2-1; the best D guess is TRBD2, with 5 bases matching. Cut back by 8 bases and 7 bases, the V and J ends lie 15 bases apart. The CDR3, cysteine through phenylalanine, is 12 amino acids long. Of the read, only the CDR3 DNA is kept; its 36 bases are in frame from base 1. Based on the germline V gene, the CDR1 and CDR2 sequences are SQVTM and ANQGSEA.